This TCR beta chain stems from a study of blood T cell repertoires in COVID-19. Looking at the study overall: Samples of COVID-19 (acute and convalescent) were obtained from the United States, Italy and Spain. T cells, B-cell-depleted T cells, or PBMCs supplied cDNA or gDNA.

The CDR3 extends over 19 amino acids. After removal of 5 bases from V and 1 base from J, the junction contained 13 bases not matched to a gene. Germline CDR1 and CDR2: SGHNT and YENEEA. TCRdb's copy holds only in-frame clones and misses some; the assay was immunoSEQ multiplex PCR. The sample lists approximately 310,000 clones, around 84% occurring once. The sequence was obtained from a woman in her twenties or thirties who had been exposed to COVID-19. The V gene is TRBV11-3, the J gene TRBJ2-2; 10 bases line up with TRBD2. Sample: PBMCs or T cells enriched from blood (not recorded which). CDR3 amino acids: CASSQIYSGRALNTGELFF. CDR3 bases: TGTGCCAGCAGCCAGATTTACAGCGGGAGGGCCCTGAACACCGGGGAGCTGTTTTTT.